This T cell receptor beta chain was recorded in a study of blood T cells in healthy people across ages. Study-wide findings and caveats: There was a strong correlation between TCR beta diversity and naive T cell percentage.

Each sample gave at least 6 million isolated PBMCs. The amount of total RNA extracted per sample was at least 6 micrograms. The authors ran a second PCR of about 6 to 11 cycles using a sample-barcoded 5' primer and a J-beta primer mix. TCRdb reanalysed the 5' RACE reads using MiXCR and keeps one entry per CDR3 protein. Of about 930,000 distinct CDR3 sequences in the sample, almost 30% were seen once. Germline V CDR1 and CDR2: SGHTA, FQGNSA. There are 12 residues in the CDR3. Trimming cost V 1 base and J 12 bases; bases outside gene matches: 4. A word on this clonotype: Its antigen is not known.

These records were also assigned to another study, of T cells of mothers and their children. From that second work: The overlap seen between related mothers and children slightly exceeded that of unrelated pairs, though not significantly.

The specimen was blood. This clonotype was sampled from a woman between 35 and 50 years old in good health. This rearrangement joins TRBV7-2 to TRBJ2-7; TRBD1 agrees at 9 bases. CDR3 bases: TGTGCCAGCAGCTTAGGGGACAGGGCGGTGTACTTC. Translated: CASSLGDRAVYF.